These 27 T cell receptor beta chains share one sample of origin, sequenced in a study of blood T cell repertoires in COVID-19. Data came from immunoSEQ multiplex PCR; TCRdb stores just in-frame clones and leaves some out. The sample gives 250,000 to 300,000 clones, 87% of which show up once; approximately 1.5% is in the top ten. Sequencing used peripheral blood. These receptors were obtained from a woman between 35 and 50 years old who had recovered from COVID-19.

The rearrangement links TRBV18 to TRBJ2-1; 7 nucleotides align to TRBD1. The length of the CDR3 is 15 residues. With 3 bases clipped from V and 7 bases from J, the junction kept 9 bases outside the gene matches. In germline, CDR1 is KGHSH, CDR2 LQKENI. The CDR3 loop reads CASSPSQGPGNEQFF. DNA for the CDR3: TGTGCCAGCTCACCGTCACAGGGGCCGGGTAATGAGCAGTTCTTC.

The V call is TRBV11-3, the J call TRBJ1-1; D is uncertain. Looked up from germline, CDR1 is SGHNT and CDR2 is YENEEA. The CDR3 totals 14 residues. Trimming took 0 bases from V and 2 from J, leaving 7 bases between them. CDR3 in DNA: TGTGCCAGCAGCTTAGATCACAGCAACACTGAAGCTTTCTTT. Its protein product is CASSLDHSNTEAFF.

This clone was picked up a small number of times. The chain is built from TRBV27 and TRBJ1-6, with D unresolved. The germline CDR1 and CDR2 sequences are MNHEY and SMNVEV (reference sequence). The CDR3 is 12 amino acids. The V end was cut by 3 bases, the J end by 16 bases, with 13 bases between. CDR3 coding DNA: TGTGCCAGCAGTTTCATTTCCCAAAATCTCCACTTT. This encodes CASSFISQNLHF.

The chain is built from TRBV6-2 or TRBV6-3 and TRBJ2-5; TRBD1 is a possible D gene (6 bases). There are 16 residues in the CDR3. V lost 0 bases to trimming and J lost 2 bases, with 13 bases between them. Germline assignment: CDR1 MNHEY and CDR2 SVGEGT. As DNA, the CDR3 is TGTGCCAGCAGTTACTCGAGGGGGAGTATTCAAGAGACCCAGTACTTC. Protein sequence: CASSYSRGSIQETQYF.

This sequence joins TRBV18 and TRBJ1-2; D is possibly TRBD1 (5 bases). Germline loops: CDR1 KGHSH, CDR2 LQKENI. V was pared by 0 bases and J by 9 bases, with 14 bases between. The CDR3 contains 14 residues. The CDR3 loop is CASSPPLAGNRYTF. The CDR3 DNA reads TGTGCCAGCTCACCACCCTTGGCAGGGAATCGCTACACCTTC.

The V gene is TRBV14, the J gene TRBJ2-7; the match to TRBD1 covers 9 bases. The CDR3 loop spans 14 amino acids. CDR1 and CDR2 from the germline V gene are SGHDN and FVKESK. The V segment lost 4 bases and the J segment 1 base; nucleotides outside the gene matches: 2. In DNA form, the CDR3 reads TGTGCCAGCAGCCCGGGACAGGGATCCTACGAGCAGTACTTC. It specifies CASSPGQGSYEQYF. Variable domain in full (rest from reference TRBV14 and TRBJ2-7): EAGVTQFPSHSVIEKGQTVTLRCDPISGHDNLYWYRRVMGKEIKFLLHFVKESKQDESGMPNNRFLAERTGGTYSTLKVQPAELEDSGVYFCASSPGQGSYEQYFGPGTRLTVT.

The chain is built from TRBV19 and TRBJ1-1, with D unresolved. V was shortened by 4 bases and J by 0 bases, with 12 bases between the two germline ends. The CDR3 is 15 residues long. Germline CDR1 LNHDA, CDR2 SQIVND (reference sequence). Written as DNA, the CDR3 is TGTGCCAGTAGTAATTTTGTGACACTGAACACTGAAGCTTTCTTT. Encoded protein: CASSNFVTLNTEAFF.

The chain is built from TRBV11-2 and TRBJ1-1, with 9 bases matching TRBD1. Germline lookup yields CDR1 SGHAT and CDR2 FQNNGV. J gave up 6 bases and V 1 base, and 6 bases lay outside the gene matches. The CDR3 has 15 amino acids. The DNA of the CDR3 is TGTGCCAGCAGCTTAGCTGCCACAGGGGGCGCTGAAGCTTTCTTT. Residues: CASSLAATGGAEAFF.

The chain combines TRBV10-3 with TRBJ2-5; D possibly corresponds to TRBD1 (6 bases). Trimming shortened V by 3 bases and J by 3 bases, and 14 bases separated the two germline ends. Per the germline V gene, CDR1 is ENHRY and CDR2 is SYGVKD. The CDR3 has 15 amino acids. The CDR3 bases are TGTGCCATCAGTGACAACAGGGCTGCCAAAGAGACCCAGTACTTC. This gives the protein CAISDNRAAKETQYF.

This chain uses TRBV5-1 with TRBJ2-3; a weak D match, TRBD2 (6 bases). V was trimmed by 6 bases and J by 2 bases, leaving 25 bases between them. The CDR3 sequence is 18 residues long. The germline V gene has CDR1 SGHRS and CDR2 YFSETQ. The CDR3 sequence: CASTYLGGPLSATDTQYF. In DNA form, the CDR3 reads TGCGCCAGCACCTACCTCGGGGGACCCCTATCAGCCACAGATACGCAGTATTTT.

J is TRBJ1-1 and V is TRBV30, with D uncertain. CDR3 length equals 11 residues. V was pared by 3 bases and J by 5 bases, with 7 bases between. Germline V gene lookup returns CDR1 GTSNPN and CDR2 SVGIG (reference sequence). The CDR3 loop reads CAWRSVTEAFF. Here the CDR3 DNA reads TGTGCCTGGAGGTCGGTGACTGAAGCTTTCTTT.

V usage is TRBV5-6 and J usage is TRBJ1-1; 12 bases line up with TRBD1. Germline V lookup: CDR1 SGHDT, CDR2 YYEEEE. The CDR3 sequence is 16 residues long. With V trimmed by 4 bases and J by 4 bases, 8 bases remained unmatched. CDR3 sequence: CASSEMGQGAITEAFF. For the CDR3, the DNA is TGTGCCAGCAGCGAAATGGGACAGGGGGCGATCACTGAAGCTTTCTTT.

This clone has a single count. The chain carries TRBV21-1 and TRBJ2-1; the tabulated D call, TRBD2, remains unverified against the DNA. TRBV21-1 is a pseudogene segment. CDR3 length equals 16 residues. The CDR3 nucleotides read TGTGCCAGCAGCAAAGTGGCCCTGGGAGGGGGCAATGAGCAGTTCTTC. It yields the protein CASSKVALGGGNEQFF.

This clone was picked up one time. The rearrangement uses TRBV5-6 and TRBJ1-1; the match to TRBD1 covers 10 bases. Germline V gene data show CDR1 as SGHDT and CDR2 as YYEEEE. The V segment lost 4 bases and the J segment 2 bases; nucleotides outside the gene matches: 5. The CDR3 length is 15 residues. In DNA form, the CDR3 reads TGTGCCAGCAGCCCCGGGGACAGGGGAAACACTGAAGCTTTCTTT. Translated: CASSPGDRGNTEAFF. The variable domain in full, with the rest retrieved from reference TRBV5-6 and TRBJ1-1, is DAGVTQSPTHLIKTRGQQVTLRCSPKSGHDTVSWYQQALGQGPQFIFQYYEEEERQRGNFPDRFSGHQFPNYSSELNVNALLLGDSALYLCASSPGDRGNTEAFFGQGTRLTVV.

The chain recombines TRBV6-5 with TRBJ1-1; weak D call: TRBD1 (5 bases). CDR3 length: 14 residues. Trimming took off 5 bases at V and 5 bases at J, with 15 bases between the two ends. Germline V gives CDR1 MNHEY, CDR2 SVGAGI. The CDR3 sequence: CASSRVGGNTEAFF. In DNA, the CDR3 is TGTGCCAGCAGTCGGGTGGGGGGAAATACTGAAGCTTTCTTT.

V is TRBV2 and J is TRBJ2-1, with 9 nucleotides matching TRBD2. J lost 10 bases, V lost 7 bases, and 5 bases had no gene match. Germline CDR1 reads SNHLY; CDR2 reads FYNNEI. The CDR3 length is 12 residues. CDR3: CASTAGGDEQFF. The CDR3 bases are TGTGCCAGCACCGCGGGGGGGGACGAGCAGTTCTTC.

The chain is built from TRBV10-2 and TRBJ1-2; TRBD1 might be the D (6 bases). The CDR3 runs to 15 residues. Germline V gene data show CDR1 as WSHSY and CDR2 as SAAADI. The V and J ends lost 1 base and 1 base respectively, with 10 bases between them. The CDR3 protein is CASSEWTESNYGYTF. The CDR3 DNA is TGCGCCAGCAGTGAGTGGACAGAGAGTAACTATGGCTACACCTTC.

The chain recombines TRBV27 with TRBJ2-7; 10 nucleotides align to TRBD1. J gave up 6 bases and V 1 base, and 3 bases lay outside the gene matches. From germline, CDR1 is MNHEY and CDR2 SMNVEV (reference sequence). The CDR3 runs 14 residues. CDR3 loop: CASSLWDRGGEQYF. The CDR3 nucleotides are TGTGCCAGCAGTTTATGGGACAGGGGTGGCGAGCAGTACTTC.

The gene calls are TRBV9 and TRBJ2-1; no reliable D call. V shed 3 bases and J shed 0 bases, with 10 bases lying between them. The CDR3 is 15 residues long. Germline-derived CDR1 and CDR2 are SGDLS and YYNGEE. The CDR3 DNA sequence: TGTGCCAGCAGCGCCAAAGCGAGCTCCTACAATGAGCAGTTCTTC. Translating gives CASSAKASSYNEQFF.

CDR3 in DNA: TGTGCCACCAGCAGAGATAGGACAGGGAATGGCTACACCTTC. Protein product: CATSRDRTGNGYTF. V gene TRBV15 combines with J gene TRBJ1-2, with 8 nucleotides matching TRBD1. This CDR3 contains 14 residues. Looked up from germline, CDR1 is LNHNV and CDR2 is YYDKDF (reference sequence). The junction had 3 bases not matched to a gene; V was cut back by 0 bases and J by 6 bases.

The genes are TRBV27 and TRBJ2-1; possibly TRBD2 for D (5 bases). V was pared by 0 bases and J by 6 bases, with 9 bases between. Germline loops: CDR1 MNHEY, CDR2 SMNVEV (reference sequence). CDR3 length: 14 residues. CDR3: CASSLSASLNEQFF. In DNA form, the CDR3 reads TGTGCCAGCAGTTTATCGGCTAGCCTCAATGAGCAGTTCTTC.

The chain recombines TRBV27 with TRBJ1-2; 7 nucleotides align to TRBD1. CDR1 is MNHEY, CDR2 SMNVEV, per germline (reference sequence). V dropped 2 bases and J dropped 5; count of bases not matched to a gene: 2. This CDR3 contains 13 residues. The CDR3 nucleotides read TGTGCCAGCAGTTTAAGACAGGGTTATGGCTACACCTTC. Protein sequence: CASSLRQGYGYTF.

This chain links TRBV9 with TRBJ2-1, with 7 bases matching TRBD2. J was trimmed by 9 bases and V by 0 bases; bases with no gene match: 12. CDR3 size: 16 residues. Germline V lookup: CDR1 SGDLS, CDR2 YYNGEE. The CDR3 region is CASSVERGDFQGEQFF. The CDR3 bases are TGTGCCAGCAGCGTAGAGCGGGGTGACTTTCAGGGTGAGCAGTTCTTC.

The chain employs TRBV12-3 or TRBV12-4 and TRBJ2-7; 10 bases agree with TRBD1. J was trimmed by 6 bases and V by 6 bases; bases with no gene match: 5. The CDR3 is 13 residues long. CDR3 loop: CASRGTGVREQYF. The CDR3 DNA sequence: TGTGCCAGCAGAGGGACAGGGGTGCGCGAGCAGTACTTC.

This clone was observed once. The chain is built from TRBV5-1 and TRBJ2-2, with 9 bases that match TRBD2. Per germline, CDR1 SGHRS and CDR2 YFSETQ. Trimming took 2 bases from V and 4 from J; bases not matched to a gene: 3. The CDR3 runs 15 residues. The CDR3: CASSFSSGVTGELFF. The CDR3 nucleotides read TGCGCCAGCAGCTTTTCTAGCGGGGTCACCGGGGAGCTGTTTTTT.

V usage is TRBV19 and J usage is TRBJ2-6; D is undetermined. CDR3 length: 15 residues. The germline V and J ends were trimmed by 2 bases and 1 base, with 6 bases remaining between them. The germline CDR1 and CDR2 sequences are LNHDA and SQIVND (reference sequence). The CDR3 nucleotides are TGTGCCAGTAGTATATTTCATTCTGGGGCCAACGTCCTGACTTTC. Encoded protein: CASSIFHSGANVLTF.

The chain combines TRBV6-1 with TRBJ1-5; 7 bases fit TRBD1. V lost 4 bases and J lost 2; bases outside the gene matches: 11. The germline V gene encodes CDR1 MNHNS and CDR2 SASEGT. The CDR3 is made up of 17 amino acids. This CDR3 is CASSARTGGVGNQPQHF. The CDR3 bases are TGTGCCAGCAGTGCCCGGACAGGAGGAGTAGGCAATCAGCCCCAGCATTTT.